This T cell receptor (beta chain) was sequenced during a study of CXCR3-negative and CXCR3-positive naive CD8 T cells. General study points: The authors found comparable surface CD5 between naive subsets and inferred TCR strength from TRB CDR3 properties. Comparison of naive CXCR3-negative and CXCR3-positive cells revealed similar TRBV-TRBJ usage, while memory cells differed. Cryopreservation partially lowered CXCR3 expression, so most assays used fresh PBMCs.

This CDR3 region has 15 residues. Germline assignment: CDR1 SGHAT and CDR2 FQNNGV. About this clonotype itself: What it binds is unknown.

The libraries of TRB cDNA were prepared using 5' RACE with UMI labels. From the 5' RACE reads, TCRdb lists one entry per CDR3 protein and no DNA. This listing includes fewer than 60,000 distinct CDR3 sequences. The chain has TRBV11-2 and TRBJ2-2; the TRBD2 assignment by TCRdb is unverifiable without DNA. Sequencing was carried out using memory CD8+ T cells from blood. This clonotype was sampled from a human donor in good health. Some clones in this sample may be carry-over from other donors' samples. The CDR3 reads CASSLVSGGTGELFF. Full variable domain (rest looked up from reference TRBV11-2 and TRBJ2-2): EAGVAQSPRYKIIEKRQSVAFWCNPISGHATLYWYQQILGQGPKLLIQFQNNGVVDDSQLPKDRFSAERLKGVDSTLKIQPAKLEDSAVYLCASSLVSGGTGELFFGEGSRLTVL.